Shown below are 22 T cell receptor beta chains from a single sample sequenced in a study of T cell responses to AZD1222 COVID-19 vaccine. Profiling relied on immunoSEQ multiplex PCR, and the TCRdb table lists in-frame clones only, not all of them. The sample has about 83,000 clones, roughly 88% seen once. The material sequenced was peripheral blood, taken on day 0 of MenACWY control vaccination. These receptors were collected from an adult in good health.

This chain uses TRBV2 with TRBJ2-2; D is unclear. V gave up 4 bases and J gave up 0 bases, with 6 bases separating them. The germline V gene has CDR1 SNHLY and CDR2 FYNNEI. This CDR3 spans 14 amino acids. CDR3 sequence (DNA): TGTGCCAGCAGTGTCGAGGCGAACACCGGGGAGCTGTTTTTT. Translation: CASSVEANTGELFF.

V usage is TRBV29-1 and J usage is TRBJ2-2; D perhaps matches TRBD2 (6 bases). Looked up from germline, CDR1 is SQVTM and CDR2 is ANQGSEA. V was shortened by 4 bases and J by 3 bases, with 12 bases between the two germline ends. The CDR3 totals 14 residues. The CDR3 region has the DNA TGCAGCGTTGGGTCCGGGGACTACACCGGGGAGCTGTTTTTT. It yields the protein CSVGSGDYTGELFF.

The CDR3 here is CASSYTGYGYTF. The DNA for the CDR3 is TGTGCCAGCAGTTACACGGGATATGGCTACACCTTC. The chain uses TRBV6-5 and TRBJ1-2; D uncertain. Trimming took off 2 bases at V and 5 bases at J, with 6 bases between the two ends. Germline CDR1 MNHEY, CDR2 SVGAGI. CDR3 length: 12 residues.

The chain is built from TRBV7-2 and TRBJ1-2, with D perhaps TRBD1 (5 bases). Trimming took 7 bases from V and 2 from J, leaving 23 bases between them. The CDR3 sequence is 17 residues long. Germline-derived CDR1 and CDR2 are SGHTA and FQGNSA. DNA for the CDR3: TGTGCCAGCACCCTGAGGGGCGGGGGAACCCTCAACTATGGCTACACCTTC. It encodes CASTLRGGGTLNYGYTF.

The rearrangement uses TRBV11-2 and TRBJ2-1; D might be TRBD1 (6 bases). Germline V gene data show CDR1 as SGHAT and CDR2 as FQNNGV. Trimming removed 2 bases from V and 10 bases from J, with 12 bases in between. CDR3 length: 13 amino acids. CDR3 region: CASSLIQGIEQFF. CDR3 DNA sequence: TGTGCCAGCAGCTTAATACAGGGTATCGAGCAGTTCTTC.

The V and J genes are TRBV27 and TRBJ1-5; possible D gene TRBD1, 6 bases. The CDR3 is made up of 17 amino acids. The germline gives CDR1 MNHEY, CDR2 SMNVEV (reference sequence). Trimming removed 2 bases at V and 4 bases at J, with 18 bases between. CDR3 nucleotides: TGTGCCAGCAGTTTAGTCGGCCTAGGGGGGTCGAATCAGCCCCAGCATTTT. This encodes CASSLVGLGGSNQPQHF.

The sample holds a few counts of this clone. The chain links TRBV5-8 to TRBJ2-5; 8 nucleotides align to TRBD2. This CDR3 spans 16 amino acids. V dropped 1 base and J dropped 4; count of bases not matched to a gene: 9. The germline V gene encodes CDR1 SGHTS and CDR2 YDEGEE. The CDR3 region is CASSLPLGAGAETQYF. Here the CDR3 DNA reads TGTGCCAGCAGCTTGCCCCTGGGAGCGGGAGCAGAGACCCAGTACTTC.

Turning to this clone: One end of the junction fails to match germline, which may point to a read error. This chain joins TRBV6-5 and TRBJ2-7, with D perhaps matching TRBD1 or TRBD2 (5 bases each). CDR3 size: 15 residues. Germline assignment: CDR1 MNHEY and CDR2 SVGAGI. The CDR3 spells CASSDHTRGSYGQYF. In DNA form, the CDR3 reads TGTGCCAGCAGCGATCATACTAGGGGCTCCTACGGGCAGTACTTC.

The V gene is TRBV30, the J gene TRBJ1-1; no clear D. Trimming cost V 3 bases and J 1 base, with 9 bases left between them. CDR1 and CDR2 from the germline V gene are GTSNPN and SVGIG (reference sequence). CDR3 length equals 13 residues. The CDR3 here is CAWRDNRNTEAFF. The CDR3 DNA is TGTGCCTGGAGAGACAACAGGAACACTGAAGCTTTCTTT.

V is TRBV27 and J is TRBJ2-5, with D tentatively TRBD2 (5 bases). V lost 6 bases, J lost 5 bases, and 16 bases lay in between. This CDR3 has 14 residues. Germline V gene sequence: CDR1 MNHEY, CDR2 SMNVEV (reference sequence). DNA for the CDR3: TGTGCCAGCAGCCTAGCTAGGTCGGGGGAGACCCAGTACTTC. Residues: CASSLARSGETQYF.

The chain recombines TRBV27 with TRBJ2-7, with D possibly being TRBD1 or TRBD2 (5 bases each). The ends were cut back, 6 bases at V and 3 bases at J, with 15 bases in the middle. This CDR3 contains 14 residues. Germline CDR1 MNHEY, CDR2 SMNVEV (reference sequence). The CDR3 reads CASSPDGTIYEQYF. The DNA for the CDR3 is TGTGCCAGCAGCCCCGACGGGACCATCTACGAGCAGTACTTC.

The rearrangement uses TRBV11-3 and TRBJ1-6; 7 bases align to TRBD1. The germline V gene encodes CDR1 SGHNT and CDR2 YENEEA. The CDR3 totals 14 residues. V lost 5 bases, J lost 6 bases, and 4 bases stayed unmatched. The DNA for the CDR3 is TGTGCCAGCAGCCGACAGGGACCTAATTCACCCCTCCACTTT. It translates to CASSRQGPNSPLHF. The whole variable domain, remainder taken from reference TRBV11-3 and TRBJ1-6, is EAGVVQSPRYKIIEKKQPVAFWCNPISGHNTLYWYLQNLGQGPELLIRYENEEAVDDSQLPKDRFSAERLKGVDSTLKIQPAELGDSAVYLCASSRQGPNSPLHFGNGTRLTVT.

V gene TRBV27 combines with J gene TRBJ2-7, with TRBD2 matching 7 bases. After removal of 2 bases from V and 2 bases from J, the junction contained 3 bases not matched to a gene. Germline V gene data show CDR1 as MNHEY and CDR2 as SMNVEV (reference sequence). This CDR3 contains 14 residues. CDR3 in amino acids: CASSLTGGAYEQYF. The DNA for the CDR3 is TGTGCCAGCAGTTTAACGGGAGGCGCCTACGAGCAGTACTTC.

This sequence joins TRBV18 and TRBJ2-7; 9 bases fit TRBD1. The CDR3 contains 16 residues. Per germline, CDR1 KGHSH and CDR2 LQKENI. The V and J ends lost 3 bases and 7 bases, in that order; junction bases with no gene match: 13. In DNA form, the CDR3 reads TGTGCCAGCTCACCCCGGCCGACAGGGGGACGGAGTGAGCAGTACTTC. Translated, it gives CASSPRPTGGRSEQYF.

The chain employs TRBV24-1 and TRBJ2-1, with D perhaps matching TRBD2 (5 bases). CDR1 is KGHDR and CDR2 is SFDVKD in the germline V gene. V was cut by 0 bases and J by 4 bases, with 9 bases left in between. The CDR3 totals 15 residues. DNA of the CDR3: TGTGCCACCAGTGATTTGCACGGGAATTACAATGAGCAGTTCTTC. Residues: CATSDLHGNYNEQFF.

This chain uses TRBV7-2 with TRBJ2-1, with no clear D. There are 15 residues in the CDR3. The V gene lost 5 bases and the J gene lost 0 bases, with 11 bases spanning the gap. Per germline, CDR1 SGHTA and CDR2 FQGNSA. Here the CDR3 DNA reads TGTGCCAGCAGCCCCCCAAACTTCTCCTACAATGAGCAGTTCTTC. Translating gives CASSPPNFSYNEQFF.

V gene TRBV24-1 combines with J gene TRBJ1-1; a possible D gene is TRBD1 (5 bases). The CDR3 loop spans 12 amino acids. The ends were cut back, 9 bases at V and 7 bases at J, with 14 bases in the middle. CDR1 and CDR2 (germline): KGHDR, SFDVKD. DNA for the CDR3: TGTGCCACCGCGGGCTCGGGACTTGAAGCTTTCTTT. It codes for CATAGSGLEAFF.

The rearrangement links TRBV5-4 to TRBJ1-3; a possible D gene is TRBD1 (6 bases). The V and J ends lost 4 bases and 0 bases respectively, with 8 bases between them. CDR1 is SGHNT, CDR2 YYREEE, per germline (reference sequence). The CDR3 spans 14 residues. CDR3 amino acids: CASSEGGSGNTIYF. The CDR3 nucleotides are TGTGCCAGCAGCGAAGGGGGCTCTGGAAACACCATATATTTT.

The chain employs TRBV29-1 and TRBJ1-1; no clear D. Germline CDR1 SQVTM, CDR2 ANQGSEA. The V end was cut by 2 bases, the J end by 5 bases, with 9 bases between. The CDR3 totals 12 residues. The CDR3 bases are TGCAGCGTTGAATCTATAGGTACTGAAGCTTTCTTT. Translated: CSVESIGTEAFF. The full variable domain, rest sourced from reference TRBV29-1 and TRBJ1-1, is SAVISQKPSRDICQRGTSLTIQCQVDSQVTMMFWYRQQPGQSLTLIATANQGSEATYESGFVIDKFPISRPNLTFSTLTVSNMSPEDSSIYLCSVESIGTEAFFGQGTRLTVV.

This chain joins TRBV6-5 and TRBJ2-3, with 7 bases that match TRBD1. V trimming: 6 bases; J trimming: 8 bases; junction bases outside the gene matches: 5. The CDR3 totals 12 residues. Germline V CDR1 and CDR2: MNHEY, SVGAGI. The CDR3 spells CASSRSGGTQYF. As DNA, the CDR3 is TGTGCCAGCAGCAGATCAGGGGGTACGCAGTATTTT.

This rearrangement joins TRBV5-6 to TRBJ2-7; no clear D gene. CDR1 and CDR2 (germline): SGHDT, YYEEEE. The CDR3 is 11 residues long. V was cut by 0 bases and J by 4 bases, with 2 bases left in between. CDR3 region: CASSLGYEQYF. DNA of the CDR3: TGTGCCAGCAGCTTGGGTTACGAGCAGTACTTC.

The chain joins TRBV2 to TRBJ2-7; the match to TRBD2 covers 7 bases. The ends lost 7 bases at V and 3 bases at J; junction bases unmatched: 6. CDR1 is SNHLY, CDR2 FYNNEI, per germline. There are 13 residues in the CDR3. The CDR3 region is CASTAGAGYEQYF. The CDR3 DNA is TGTGCCAGCACCGCGGGAGCGGGCTACGAGCAGTACTTC.